This T cell receptor beta chain was captured by sequencing in a study of early T cells in non-severe SARS-CoV-2 infection. On the study more broadly: Chains stayed unpaired after sequencing of bulk RNA from unsorted whole blood.

Germline V gives CDR1 SGDLS, CDR2 YYNGEE. The CDR3 is made up of 17 amino acids. V lost 7 bases, J lost 5 bases, and 10 bases stayed unmatched. Unique molecular identifiers tagged individual cDNA molecules. TCRdb re-called the 5' RACE reads through MiXCR, storing one row per CDR3 protein. The data show around 57,000 distinct CDR3 sequences, 7% to 9% seen once. This clonotype has at least ten counts. The sample consisted of whole blood. This clonotype originated in an adult who was a healthcare worker with PCR-confirmed SARS-CoV-2 infection or an uninfected control (not recorded which). J is TRBJ2-2 and V is TRBV9; 14 bases align to TRBD2. The CDR3 loop is CASGLTGLAGVTGELFF. The CDR3, as DNA: TGTGCCAGCGGATTAACGGGACTAGCGGGAGTGACCGGGGAGCTGTTTTTT.